The 32 T cell receptor beta chains presented below share a single source sample, sequenced in a study of T cell changes during pregnancy in multiple sclerosis (dated 2019 in TCRdb). Libraries were prepared through the immunoSEQ multiplex PCR assay. TCRdb obtained this table from immuneACCESS and retained in-frame rearrangements with V and J assigned. These tables miss some clones; where compared with another copy, unresolved V genes account for less than half of the shortfall, and the remainder is unexplained. The sample includes about 44,000 clones, with roughly 96% observed a single time. Together, the top ten hold over 0.8% of the sample. This specimen was peripheral blood, taken in the second trimester of pregnancy. Every receptor here comes from a female donor with multiple sclerosis, enrolled in a pregnancy study.

The table lists this clone with a count of one. The chain employs TRBV30 and TRBJ2-1, with D uncertain. This CDR3 has 14 amino acids. CDR1 and CDR2 (germline): GTSNPN, SVGIG (reference sequence). Trimming removed 2 bases from V and 0 bases from J, with 8 bases in between. The CDR3 region is CAWSSDSSYNEQFF. The CDR3 DNA sequence: TGTGCCTGGAGTAGCGATAGCTCCTACAATGAGCAGTTCTTC.

In its sample, this clone was seen a few times. This sequence joins TRBV27 and TRBJ2-7; the match to TRBD1 covers 8 bases. J lost 1 base, V lost 4 bases, and 6 bases had no gene match. Per germline, CDR1 MNHEY and CDR2 SMNVEV (reference sequence). The CDR3 is 15 residues long. The CDR3, as DNA: TGTGCCAGCAGTTCCCCCGGACAGGGTTCCTACGAGCAGTACTTC. Amino acid sequence: CASSSPGQGSYEQYF.

This clone was found once. This chain connects TRBV19 to TRBJ1-2; D is possibly TRBD1 (6 bases). The CDR3 contains 12 residues. Germline CDR1 and CDR2: LNHDA and SQIVND (reference sequence). V lost 4 bases to trimming and J lost 5 bases, with 8 bases between them. Here the CDR3 DNA reads TGTGCCAGTAGTACGGACAGTTATGGCTACACCTTC. As protein: CASSTDSYGYTF.

V gene TRBV4-2 combines with J gene TRBJ2-1; possibly TRBD2 for D (7 bases). This CDR3 spans 16 amino acids. The ends were cut back, 0 bases at V and 3 bases at J, with 12 bases in the middle. Germline V lookup: CDR1 LGHNA, CDR2 YNFKEQ. The DNA of the CDR3 is TGTGCCAGCAGCCAAGATAAGGGGGGGAACTACAATGAGCAGTTCTTC. Translation gives CASSQDKGGNYNEQFF.

V and J are TRBV15 and TRBJ2-7; a possible D gene is TRBD1 (6 bases). Trimming took 1 base from V and 2 from J, leaving 18 bases between them. The CDR3 loop spans 17 amino acids. Germline V gene data show CDR1 as LNHNV and CDR2 as YYDKDF (reference sequence). The CDR3 DNA follows: TGTGCCACCAGCAGAGCCCCCCGGGACACCGAACCCTACGAGCAGTACTTC. Translated: CATSRAPRDTEPYEQYF.

The V gene is TRBV7-9, the J gene TRBJ1-1; 7 bases are a match to TRBD1. There are 15 residues in the CDR3. CDR1 SEHNR and CDR2 FQNEAQ come from the germline V gene (reference sequence). Trimming at V came to 6 bases and at J to 1 base, leaving 8 bases not matched to a gene. CDR3 nucleotide sequence: TGTGCCAGCAGTATTACAGGGGCGGGGAACACTGAAGCTTTCTTT. Its translation: CASSITGAGNTEAFF.

This clone occurred once. This rearrangement joins TRBV7-3 to TRBJ2-2; 10 nucleotides agree with TRBD1. Per germline, CDR1 SGHTA and CDR2 FQGTGA. Losses at the gene ends were 1 base for V and 4 bases for J; bases not matched to a gene: 3. The CDR3 loop spans 16 amino acids. In nucleotides, the CDR3 is TGTGCCAGCAGCTTAAAGGGACAGGGGACCACCGGGGAGCTGTTTTTT. Protein product: CASSLKGQGTTGELFF.

The chain is built from TRBV7-2 and TRBJ2-7; D possibly corresponds to TRBD1 (6 bases). Germline V gene lookup returns CDR1 SGHTA and CDR2 FQGNSA. The CDR3 runs 15 residues. Trimming stripped 0 bases from V and 1 base from J, with 10 bases between. The CDR3 loop is CASSLAHQGSYEQYF. CDR3 DNA: TGTGCCAGCAGCTTAGCCCATCAGGGGTCCTACGAGCAGTACTTC.

CDR3 sequence reads: CASSLYPGRPSSYNEQFF. In DNA form, the CDR3 reads TGTGCCAGCAGTTTATACCCGGGGAGGCCCAGCTCCTACAATGAGCAGTTCTTC. This sequence joins TRBV27 and TRBJ2-1; the D gene is possibly TRBD2 (6 bases). The CDR3 runs 18 residues. Trimming stripped 1 base from V and 0 bases from J, with 16 bases between. Germline V lookup: CDR1 MNHEY, CDR2 SMNVEV (reference sequence).

The gene calls are TRBV5-1 and TRBJ2-3, with TRBD2 matching over 9 bases. Trimming cost V 4 bases and J 2 bases; bases outside gene matches: 8. Germline-derived CDR1 and CDR2 are SGHRS and YFSETQ. This CDR3 is 16 amino acids long. The DNA for the CDR3 is TGCGCCAGCAGCGCTTCTAGCGGGGCCTTCACAGATACGCAGTATTTT. Amino acids: CASSASSGAFTDTQYF.

A single count supports this clone. The chain couples TRBV5-3 to TRBJ2-7; the match to TRBD1 covers 8 bases. TRBV5-3 falls under the ORF class, with uncertain function. The V and J ends lost 0 bases and 5 bases, in that order; junction bases with no gene match: 4. CDR3 length: 14 amino acids. CDR3 protein: CARSLVGQVHEQYF. CDR3 DNA: TGTGCCAGAAGCTTGGTGGGACAGGTACACGAGCAGTACTTC.

This chain links TRBV30 with TRBJ2-4; 8 positions agree with TRBD1. J was trimmed by 0 bases and V by 5 bases; bases with no gene match: 3. The germline V gene encodes CDR1 GTSNPN and CDR2 SVGIG (reference sequence). The CDR3 loop spans 14 amino acids. CDR3 amino acids: CAWDRGLAKNIQYF. The DNA for the CDR3 is TGTGCCTGGGACAGGGGTTTAGCCAAAAACATTCAGTACTTC. The whole variable domain, filled in from reference TRBV30 and TRBJ2-4, reads SQTIHQWPATLVQPVGSPLSLECTVEGTSNPNLYWYRQAAGRGLQLLFYSVGIGQISSEVPQNLSASRPQDRQFILSSKKLLLSDSGFYLCAWDRGLAKNIQYFGAGTRLSVL.

The chain has TRBV18 and TRBJ1-4; D might be TRBD1 (6 bases). CDR1 KGHSH and CDR2 LQKENI come from the germline V gene. V dropped 4 bases and J dropped 4 bases, with 10 bases sitting between them. The CDR3 runs to 14 residues. The CDR3 is CASSLDSNNEKLFF. The CDR3 nucleotides read TGTGCCAGCTCACTGGACAGTAATAATGAAAAACTGTTTTTT.

The J gene is TRBJ1-2, the V gene TRBV7-3; D possibly corresponds to TRBD1 (5 bases). The V and J ends lost 4 bases and 10 bases respectively, with 19 bases between them. Looked up from germline, CDR1 is SGHTA and CDR2 is FQGTGA. There are 14 residues in the CDR3. The CDR3 is CASSSLGGFNDYTF. As DNA, the CDR3 is TGTGCCAGCAGCTCCCTGGGGGGGTTTAATGACTACACCTTC.

This chain connects TRBV27 to TRBJ2-3, with D unclear. Germline V gene data show CDR1 as MNHEY and CDR2 as SMNVEV (reference sequence). With 0 bases removed from V and 0 bases from J, the gap between germline ends came to 10 bases. The CDR3 sequence is 16 residues long. The CDR3 DNA follows: TGTGCCAGCAGTTTATCGCTAGTTCATAGCACAGATACGCAGTATTTT. Its protein is CASSLSLVHSTDTQYF.

The chain uses TRBV18 and TRBJ2-5; 7 nucleotides agree with TRBD2. In germline, CDR1 is KGHSH, CDR2 LQKENI. This CDR3 spans 16 amino acids. V shed 1 base and J 4 bases; nucleotides not matched to a gene: 9. In nucleotides, the CDR3 is TGTGCCAGCTCACCACTTCGGGGTAGCGGGCCAGAGACCCAGTACTTC. Translating it yields CASSPLRGSGPETQYF.

V and J are TRBV28 and TRBJ2-1; the match to TRBD2 covers 8 bases. The germline gives CDR1 MDHEN, CDR2 SYDVKM. V trimming: 7 bases; J trimming: 0 bases; junction bases outside the gene matches: 23. This CDR3 has 21 amino acids. The CDR3 coding sequence is TGTGCCAGCATGCCCCCCCTTTACCGCTCTAGCGGGTTAAGCTCCTACAATGAGCAGTTCTTC. Translating gives CASMPPLYRSSGLSSYNEQFF.

This rearrangement joins TRBV19 to TRBJ2-3; TRBD2 agrees at 8 bases. CDR1 and CDR2 from the germline V gene are LNHDA and SQIVND (reference sequence). The CDR3 runs 14 residues. With 8 bases clipped from V and 3 bases from J, the junction kept 7 bases outside the gene matches. CDR3 amino acids: CASRAGVKTDTQYF. CDR3 sequence (DNA): TGTGCCAGTCGAGCGGGAGTAAAGACAGATACGCAGTATTTT.

The chain couples TRBV27 to TRBJ2-3, with a possible D match to TRBD2 (5 bases). Germline lookup yields CDR1 MNHEY and CDR2 SMNVEV (reference sequence). The CDR3 spans 14 residues. V dropped 5 bases and J dropped 2 bases, with 11 bases sitting between them. DNA for the CDR3: TGTGCCAGCAGTCCCCAGCGGTACACAGATACGCAGTATTTT. It is translated as CASSPQRYTDTQYF.

The rearrangement links TRBV5-1 to TRBJ1-1; D remains unclear. The germline V gene encodes CDR1 SGHRS and CDR2 YFSETQ. The CDR3 consists of 14 residues. V was trimmed by 2 bases and J by 0 bases, leaving 8 bases between them. The CDR3 sequence: CASSFRSMNTEAFF. The CDR3 DNA reads as TGCGCCAGCAGCTTTCGGTCCATGAACACTGAAGCTTTCTTT.

This chain uses TRBV9 with TRBJ2-7, with 7 bases lining up with TRBD2. Germline-derived CDR1 and CDR2 are SGDLS and YYNGEE. The CDR3 loop spans 15 amino acids. Trimming cost V 0 bases and J 3 bases; bases outside gene matches: 6. The CDR3 sequence is CASSVGAGVYYEQYF. In DNA form, the CDR3 reads TGTGCCAGCAGCGTAGGCGCGGGAGTTTACTACGAGCAGTACTTC.

The V and J genes are TRBV6-1 and TRBJ1-3; maybe TRBD1 (6 bases). Germline CDR1 is MNHNS and CDR2 is SASEGT. The CDR3 covers 17 residues. V dropped 3 bases and J dropped 0 bases, with 15 bases sitting between them. CDR3 sequence: CASSDRGGQTSGNTIYF. In nucleotides, the CDR3 is TGTGCCAGCAGTGATCGAGGAGGACAGACCTCTGGAAACACCATATATTTT.

The genes are TRBV25-1 and TRBJ2-3, with D perhaps TRBD1 (6 bases). V was pared by 3 bases and J by 1 base, with 11 bases between. CDR3 length: 15 residues. Germline V CDR1 and CDR2: MGHDK, SYGVNS. The CDR3 DNA is TGTGCCAGCAGTGACCGTTACAGGGGCACAGATACGCAGTATTTT. It codes for CASSDRYRGTDTQYF.

V is TRBV5-1 and J is TRBJ2-1, with 12 bases that match TRBD2. Germline values: CDR1 SGHRS, CDR2 YFSETQ. V was pared by 5 bases and J by 3 bases, with 3 bases of the junction left unmatched. The CDR3 is 15 amino acids. The CDR3 sequence: CASSRTSGNYNEQFF. The CDR3 DNA sequence: TGCGCCAGCAGTCGGACTAGCGGGAACTACAATGAGCAGTTCTTC.

The rearrangement joins TRBV28 to TRBJ1-5; no clear D. The germline V gene encodes CDR1 MDHEN and CDR2 SYDVKM. The V and J ends lost 2 bases and 5 bases respectively, with 10 bases between them. This CDR3 is built from 14 residues. CDR3 amino acids: CASSLNLEHQPQHF. The CDR3, as DNA: TGTGCCAGCAGTTTAAATCTTGAGCATCAGCCCCAGCATTTT.

The J gene is TRBJ2-1, the V gene TRBV5-1; no clear D gene. The CDR3 loop spans 14 amino acids. Trimming stripped 0 bases from V and 6 bases from J, with 10 bases between. Germline-derived CDR1 and CDR2 are SGHRS and YFSETQ. The CDR3 DNA follows: TGCGCCAGCAGCTTGGCAGGATTGAGCAATGAGCAGTTCTTC. It codes for CASSLAGLSNEQFF.

CDR3 sequence (DNA): TGCGCCAGCAACCGAGGGGGAAGCACAGATACGCAGTATTTT. Amino acids: CASNRGGSTDTQYF. V is TRBV5-1 and J is TRBJ2-3; perhaps TRBD1 as D (6 bases). Germline loops: CDR1 SGHRS, CDR2 YFSETQ. The CDR3 spans 14 residues. Between the trimmed V and J ends, which lost 6 bases and 0 bases, there was a span of 11 bases.

In its sample, this clone was seen once. This chain uses TRBV7-8 with TRBJ2-3, with TRBD1 as a possible D gene (5 bases). Germline assignment: CDR1 SGHVS and CDR2 FQNEAQ. This CDR3 is 13 amino acids long. Deletions cut 2 bases from V and 9 bases from J, with 12 bases between. The CDR3 is CASSLQGSSTQYF. In DNA, the CDR3 is TGTGCCAGCAGCTTACAGGGCTCCTCGACGCAGTATTTT.

V is TRBV7-9 and J is TRBJ1-1, with 7 bases aligning to TRBD1. CDR1 and CDR2 (germline): SEHNR, FQNEAQ (reference sequence). The CDR3 length is 14 residues. Losses at the gene ends were 5 bases for V and 11 bases for J; bases not matched to a gene: 14. The CDR3 nucleotides are TGTGCCAGCAGCCAGGGGGTCCCCGTTATCGATGCTTTCTTT. It specifies CASSQGVPVIDAFF.

The chain carries TRBV7-8 and TRBJ2-7; no reliable D call. CDR3 length: 11 amino acids. CDR1 and CDR2 from the germline V gene are SGHVS and FQNEAQ. Deletions cut 1 base from V and 7 bases from J, with 5 bases between. The CDR3 DNA is TGTGCCAGCAGCTTAGGTAGAGAGCAGTACTTC. Residues: CASSLGREQYF.

The V call is TRBV19, the J call TRBJ2-3; D unclear. The V and J ends lost 4 bases and 6 bases respectively, with 20 bases between them. The length of the CDR3 is 16 residues. Germline values: CDR1 LNHDA, CDR2 SQIVND (reference sequence). CDR3 DNA: TGTGCCAGTAGTACCGCACAGCCTGCCCTTCGGGATACGCAGTATTTT. It codes for CASSTAQPALRDTQYF.

V is TRBV6-5 and J is TRBJ1-1; possibly TRBD1 for D (6 bases). The V end lost 7 bases, the J end lost 6 bases, and 21 bases lay between the germline ends. The CDR3 is 15 residues long. Germline CDR1 and CDR2: MNHEY and SVGAGI. CDR3 loop: CASTPGQGLSPEAFF. CDR3 coding DNA: TGTGCCAGCACCCCGGGGCAGGGGTTGAGTCCTGAAGCTTTCTTT.